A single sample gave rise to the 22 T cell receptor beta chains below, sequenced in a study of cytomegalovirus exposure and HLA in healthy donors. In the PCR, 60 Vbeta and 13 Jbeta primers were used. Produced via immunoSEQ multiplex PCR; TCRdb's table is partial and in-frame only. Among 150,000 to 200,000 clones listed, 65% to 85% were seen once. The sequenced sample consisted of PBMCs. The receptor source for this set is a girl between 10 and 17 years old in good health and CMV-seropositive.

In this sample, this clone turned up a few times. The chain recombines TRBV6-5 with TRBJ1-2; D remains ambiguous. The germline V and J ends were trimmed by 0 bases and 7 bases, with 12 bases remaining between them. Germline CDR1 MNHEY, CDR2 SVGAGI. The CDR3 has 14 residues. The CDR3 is CASSYSTRETGYTF. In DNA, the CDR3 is TGTGCCAGCAGTTACTCGACCCGGGAAACTGGCTACACCTTC.

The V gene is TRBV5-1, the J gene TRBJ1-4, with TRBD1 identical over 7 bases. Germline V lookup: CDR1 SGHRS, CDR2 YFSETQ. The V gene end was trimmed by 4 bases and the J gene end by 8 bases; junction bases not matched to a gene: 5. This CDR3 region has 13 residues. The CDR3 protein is CASSTGEREKLFF. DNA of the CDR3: TGCGCCAGCAGCACAGGGGAGAGAGAAAAACTGTTTTTT.

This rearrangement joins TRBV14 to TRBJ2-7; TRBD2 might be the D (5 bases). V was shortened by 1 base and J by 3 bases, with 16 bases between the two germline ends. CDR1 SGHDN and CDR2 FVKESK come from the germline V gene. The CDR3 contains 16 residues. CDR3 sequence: CASSQAGVPRHYEQYF. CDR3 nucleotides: TGTGCCAGCAGCCAAGCCGGGGTCCCCAGACACTACGAGCAGTACTTC.

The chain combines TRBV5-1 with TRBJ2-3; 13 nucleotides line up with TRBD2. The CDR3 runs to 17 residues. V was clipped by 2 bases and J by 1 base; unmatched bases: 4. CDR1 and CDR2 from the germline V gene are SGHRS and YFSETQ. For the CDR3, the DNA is TGCGCCAGCAGCTTACTGGGACTAGCGGGACGCACAGATACGCAGTATTTT. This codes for CASSLLGLAGRTDTQYF. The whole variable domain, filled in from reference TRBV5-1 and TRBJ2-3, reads KAGVTQTPRYLIKTRGQQVTLSCSPISGHRSVSWYQQTPGQGLQFLFEYFSETQRNKGNFPGRFSGRQFSNSRSEMNVSTLELGDSALYLCASSLLGLAGRTDTQYFGPGTRLTVL.

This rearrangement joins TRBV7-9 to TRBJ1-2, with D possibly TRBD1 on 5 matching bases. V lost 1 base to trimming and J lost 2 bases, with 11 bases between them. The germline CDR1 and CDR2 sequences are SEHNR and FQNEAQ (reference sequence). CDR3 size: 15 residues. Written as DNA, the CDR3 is TGTGCCAGCAGCTTAGAGCACAGGTCGAACTATGGCTACACCTTC. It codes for CASSLEHRSNYGYTF.

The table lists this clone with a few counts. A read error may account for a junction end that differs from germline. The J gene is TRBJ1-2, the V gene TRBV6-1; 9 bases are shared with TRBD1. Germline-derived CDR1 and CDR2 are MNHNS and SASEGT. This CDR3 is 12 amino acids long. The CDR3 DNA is TGTGCCAGCAGTGAACTTAGGGACAGGGAGAACTTC. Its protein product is CASSELRDRENF.

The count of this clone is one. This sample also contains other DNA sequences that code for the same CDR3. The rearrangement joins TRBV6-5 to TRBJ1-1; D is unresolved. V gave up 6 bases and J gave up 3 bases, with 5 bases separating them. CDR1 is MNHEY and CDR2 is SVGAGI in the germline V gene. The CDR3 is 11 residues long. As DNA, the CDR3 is TGTGCCAGCAGCCGAGACACTGAAGCTTTCTTT. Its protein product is CASSRDTEAFF.

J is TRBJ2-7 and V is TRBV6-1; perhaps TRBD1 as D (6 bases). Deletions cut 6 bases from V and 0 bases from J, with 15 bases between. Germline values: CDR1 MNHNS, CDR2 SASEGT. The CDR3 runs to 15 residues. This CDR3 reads CASSGTGFTSYEQYF. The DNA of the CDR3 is TGTGCCAGCAGCGGTACAGGGTTTACCTCCTACGAGCAGTACTTC.

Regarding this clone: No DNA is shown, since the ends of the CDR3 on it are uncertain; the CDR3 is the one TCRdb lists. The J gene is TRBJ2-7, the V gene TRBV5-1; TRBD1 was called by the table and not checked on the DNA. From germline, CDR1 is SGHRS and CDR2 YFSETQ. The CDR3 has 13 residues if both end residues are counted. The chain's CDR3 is CASSVGTGAEKYF.

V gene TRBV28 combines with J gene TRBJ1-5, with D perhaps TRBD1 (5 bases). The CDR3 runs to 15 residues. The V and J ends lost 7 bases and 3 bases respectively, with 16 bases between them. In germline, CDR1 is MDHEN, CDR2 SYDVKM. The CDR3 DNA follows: TGTGCCAGCACCCTGTTTAGGGGCAACAATCAGCCCCAGCATTTT. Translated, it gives CASTLFRGNNQPQHF.

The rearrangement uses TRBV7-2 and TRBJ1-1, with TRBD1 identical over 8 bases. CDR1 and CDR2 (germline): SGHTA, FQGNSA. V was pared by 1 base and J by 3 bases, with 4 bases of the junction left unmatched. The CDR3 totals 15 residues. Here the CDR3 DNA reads TGTGCCAGCAGCTTAGTAGTGACAGGGGACACTGAAGCTTTCTTT. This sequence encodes CASSLVVTGDTEAFF.

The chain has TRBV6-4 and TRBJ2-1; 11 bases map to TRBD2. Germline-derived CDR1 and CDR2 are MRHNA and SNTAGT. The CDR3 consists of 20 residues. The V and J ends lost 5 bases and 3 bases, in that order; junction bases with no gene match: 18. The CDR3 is CASSPLRLTSGKPHYNEQFF. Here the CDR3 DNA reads TGTGCCAGCAGTCCGCTCCGTCTGACTAGCGGGAAGCCACACTACAATGAGCAGTTCTTC.

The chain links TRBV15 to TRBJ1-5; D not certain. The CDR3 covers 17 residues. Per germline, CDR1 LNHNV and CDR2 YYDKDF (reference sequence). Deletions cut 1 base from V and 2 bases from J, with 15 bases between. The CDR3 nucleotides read TGTGCCACCAGCAGAGTTGGAGGGTATGGGGGCAATCAGCCCCAGCATTTT. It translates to CATSRVGGYGGNQPQHF.

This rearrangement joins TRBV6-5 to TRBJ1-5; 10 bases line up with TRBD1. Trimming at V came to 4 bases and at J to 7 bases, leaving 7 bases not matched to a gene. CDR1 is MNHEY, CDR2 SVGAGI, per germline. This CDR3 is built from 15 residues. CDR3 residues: CASSLTGGSSQPQHF. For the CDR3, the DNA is TGTGCCAGCAGTTTGACAGGGGGCTCATCCCAGCCCCAGCATTTT.

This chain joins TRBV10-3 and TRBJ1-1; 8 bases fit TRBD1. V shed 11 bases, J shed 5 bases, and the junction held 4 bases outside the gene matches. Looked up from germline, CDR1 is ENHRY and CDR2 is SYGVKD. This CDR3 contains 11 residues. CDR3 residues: CAAGQGTEAFF. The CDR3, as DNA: TGTGCCGCAGGACAGGGAACTGAAGCTTTCTTT.

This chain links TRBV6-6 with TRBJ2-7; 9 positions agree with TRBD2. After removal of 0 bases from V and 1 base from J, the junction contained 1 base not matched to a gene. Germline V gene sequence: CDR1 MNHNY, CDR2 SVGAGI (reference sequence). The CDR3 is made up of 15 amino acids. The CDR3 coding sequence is TGTGCCAGCAGTTACTCGGGACTAGCTTCCTACGAGCAGTACTTC. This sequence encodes CASSYSGLASYEQYF.

The CDR3 nucleotides read TGTGCCAGCAGGGTAGCAAGCTACGAGCAGTACTTC. It translates to CASRVASYEQYF. The gene calls are TRBV11-2 and TRBJ2-7; D unresolved. Between the trimmed V and J ends, which lost 6 bases and 3 bases, there was a span of 9 bases. Looked up from germline, CDR1 is SGHAT and CDR2 is FQNNGV. This CDR3 contains 12 residues.

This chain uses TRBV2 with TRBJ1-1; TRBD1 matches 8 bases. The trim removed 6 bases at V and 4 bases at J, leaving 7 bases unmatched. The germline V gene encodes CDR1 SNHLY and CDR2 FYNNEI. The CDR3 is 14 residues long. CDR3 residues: CASSLTGAITEAFF. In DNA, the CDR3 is TGTGCCAGCAGCTTGACAGGGGCGATCACTGAAGCTTTCTTT.

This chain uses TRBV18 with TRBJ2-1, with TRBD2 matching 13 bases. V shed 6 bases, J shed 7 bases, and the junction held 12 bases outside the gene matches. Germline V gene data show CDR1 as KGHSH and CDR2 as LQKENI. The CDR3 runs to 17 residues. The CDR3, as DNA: TGTGCCAGCTCCCCGGGACTAGCGGGAAAAGGGAGGAATGAGCAGTTCTTC. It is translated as CASSPGLAGKGRNEQFF.

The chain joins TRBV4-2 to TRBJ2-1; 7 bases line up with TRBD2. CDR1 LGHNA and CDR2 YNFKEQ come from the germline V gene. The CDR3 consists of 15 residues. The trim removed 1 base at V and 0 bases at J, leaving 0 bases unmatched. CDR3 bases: TGTGCCAGCAGCCAAGGGACTAGCTCCTACAATGAGCAGTTCTTC. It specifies CASSQGTSSYNEQFF.

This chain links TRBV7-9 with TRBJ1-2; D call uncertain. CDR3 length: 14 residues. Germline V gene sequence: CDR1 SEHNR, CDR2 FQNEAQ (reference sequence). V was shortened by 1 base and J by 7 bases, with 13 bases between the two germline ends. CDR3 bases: TGTGCCAGCAGCTTAGAGTCGGGGTGGTCTGGCTACACCTTC. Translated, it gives CASSLESGWSGYTF.

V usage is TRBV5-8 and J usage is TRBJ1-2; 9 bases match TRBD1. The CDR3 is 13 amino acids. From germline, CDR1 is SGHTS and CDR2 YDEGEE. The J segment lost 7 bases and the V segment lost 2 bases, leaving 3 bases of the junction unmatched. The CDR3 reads CASSLQGAFGYTF. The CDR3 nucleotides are TGTGCCAGCAGCTTACAGGGGGCATTTGGCTACACCTTC. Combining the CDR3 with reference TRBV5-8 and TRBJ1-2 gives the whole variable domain EAGVTQSPTHLIKTRGQQATLRCSPISGHTSVYWYQQALGLGLQFLLWYDEGEERNRGNFPPRFSGRQFPNYSSELNVNALELEDSALYLCASSLQGAFGYTFGSGTRLTVV.